The rows below give T cell receptor beta chains drawn from one sample of a study of graft-versus-host responses after intestinal transplantation. What these receptors recognize is not known. Clones were read by immunoSEQ multiplex PCR, and TCRdb kept only the in-frame ones, dropping some. The table has about 130,000 clones, around nine tenths seen once. This material consisted of unstimulated CD4+ T cells sorted from spleen or lymph node cells, taken before intestinal transplant. The receptors were sampled from a human donor who received an intestinal transplant. The CDR3 runs from the conserved cysteine through the conserved F or W. The D gene is left open where the match is weak. Clone size is shown for a subset of rows, as once, few, many or a class of expanded clone.

clone_size	d_call	v_call	j_call	cdr3_nt	cdr3_aa
-	TRBD1	TRBV5-1	TRBJ2-3	TGCGCCAGCAGCTTCCCGATCGGACAGGTGGGAGATACGCAGTATTTT	CASSFPIGQVGDTQYF
-	-	TRBV6-5	TRBJ1-3	TGTGCCAGCAGTTACGACAGTGGAAACACCATATATTTT	CASSYDSGNTIYF
-	TRBD1	TRBV6-5	TRBJ1-2	TGTGCCAGCACCCCCCGGACAGGGGGCAACTATGGCTACACCTTC	CASTPRTGGNYGYTF
-	-	TRBV11-2	TRBJ1-1	TGTGCCAGCAGCTTAGAGGGGGGAAGCGGGACTGAAGCTTTCTTT	CASSLEGGSGTEAFF
-	TRBD1	TRBV18	TRBJ1-1	TGTGCCAGCTCACCACCGCGGACAGGCCCCTTCATGAACACTGAAGCTTTCTTT	CASSPPRTGPFMNTEAFF
-	-	TRBV15	TRBJ2-5	TGTGCCACCAGCAGACTCCGGGGCGTTCAAGAGACCCAGTACTTC	CATSRLRGVQETQYF
-	-	TRBV6-5	TRBJ2-5	TGTGCCAGCAGTTACTCGGGGGGAGGTTGGGAGACCCAGTACTTC	CASSYSGGGWETQYF
-	TRBD1	TRBV19	TRBJ1-1	TGTGCCAGTAGTATATCCCTTGAGCAGGGGGCATCGATGAACACTGAAGCTTTCTTT	CASSISLEQGASMNTEAFF
-	-	TRBV27	TRBJ1-5	TGTGCCAGCAGTCGCAGAGTCAATAGCAATCAGCCCCAGCATTTT	CASSRRVNSNQPQHF
-	TRBD2	TRBV7-9	TRBJ2-1	TGTGCCAGCAGCTTAACAAGGGCTAGCGGGGCCCTTAAGAATGAGCAGTTCTTC	CASSLTRASGALKNEQFF
-	TRBD1	TRBV27	TRBJ2-2	TGTGCCAGCTGGACTGGACAGGGGAGGTTTACCGGGGAGCTGTTTTTT	CASWTGQGRFTGELFF
-	TRBD1	TRBV2	TRBJ1-3	TGTGCCAGCAGTAGACAGGGTCCATACTCTGGAAACACCATATATTTT	CASSRQGPYSGNTIYF
once	TRBD2	TRBV5-1	TRBJ2-5	TGCGCCAGCAGCTTGGGAGGGACTAGCGGAGTTCAAGAGACCCAGTACTTC	CASSLGGTSGVQETQYF
-	TRBD2	TRBV7-3	TRBJ2-7	TGTGCCAGCAGCCGGACTAGCGGTACCTACGAGCAGTACTTC	CASSRTSGTYEQYF
-	TRBD2	TRBV7-2	TRBJ2-7	TGTGCCAGCAGCCCGACACTAGCGGGAGAACGGGAGCAGTACTTC	CASSPTLAGEREQYF
-	-	TRBV7-2	TRBJ2-7	TGTGCCAGCAGCCCGAACAGGGCGGCGGCCGAGCAGTACTTC	CASSPNRAAAEQYF
-	-	TRBV6-6	TRBJ2-1	TGTGCCAGCAGTTACTCGGTGGGAGTTCACAATGAGCAGTTCTTC	CASSYSVGVHNEQFF
-	-	TRBV6-1	TRBJ1-5	TGTGCCAGCAGTGCCCGGGCAGGGCTCCAGCCCCAGCATTTT	CASSARAGLQPQHF
-	-	TRBV19	TRBJ2-5	TGTGCCAGTAGTATTAATCTAGGGGAGACCCAGTACTTC	CASSINLGETQYF
few	TRBD2	TRBV5-1	TRBJ2-1	TGCGCCAGCAGCTTGGCTCCAGCGGGAGGGGACAATGAGCAGTTCTTC	CASSLAPAGGDNEQFF
-	-	TRBV28	TRBJ2-7	TGTGCCAGCTCAACGGGGTACGAGCAGTACTTC	CASSTGYEQYF
-	-	TRBV6-1	TRBJ2-7	TGTGCCAGCAGTGAAGCGCCAGGGTTCGGCTCCTACGAGCAGTACTTC	CASSEAPGFGSYEQYF
-	TRBD2	TRBV9	TRBJ2-1	TGTGCCAGCAGCGCAGCGGGAGCGGACTACAATGAGCAGTTCTTC	CASSAAGADYNEQFF
-	-	TRBV15	TRBJ2-7	TGTGCCACCAGCAGGGGTAATGAGGGCCGCTACGAGCAGTACTTC	CATSRGNEGRYEQYF
-	-	TRBV27	TRBJ2-5	TGTGCCAGCAGTTTACGAGTAGCCCGTATGCTGTACTTC	CASSLRVARMLYF
-	TRBD2	TRBV11-3	TRBJ2-1	TGTGCCAGCAGCCCCCGACTAGCGGGAGTTAATGAGCAGTTCTTC	CASSPRLAGVNEQFF
-	-	TRBV5-1	TRBJ2-1	TGCGCCAGCAGCTTGGGGGCTTTTTCCTACAATGAGCAGTTCTTC	CASSLGAFSYNEQFF
few	TRBD1	TRBV5-1	TRBJ1-4	TGCGCCAGCAGCACGGGACAGGGGAATGAAAAACTGTTTTTT	CASSTGQGNEKLFF
-	-	TRBV5-4	TRBJ1-1	TGTGCCAGCAGCTTGGGGCAGGGGTGGACTGAAGCTTTCTTT	CASSLGQGWTEAFF
-	-	TRBV5-4	TRBJ2-2	TGTGCCAGCAGCTTGGAAACCGGGGAGCTGTTTTTT	CASSLETGELFF
-	TRBD1	TRBV7-9	TRBJ1-2	TGTGCCAGCAGCAGCAGGGGGGACGGGCCCAACTATGGCTACACCTTC	CASSSRGDGPNYGYTF
few	-	TRBV5-4	TRBJ1-2	TGTGCCAGCAGCTTGGACTCCTTC	CASSLDSF
-	-	TRBV6-5	TRBJ2-1	TGTGCCAGCAGCGTACTAGCTTTTTATGAGCAGTTCTTC	CASSVLAFYEQFF
-	-	TRBV6-6	TRBJ2-7	TGTGCCAGCAGTTCCCCCGACGGGACCTCCCCCTACGAGCAGTACTTC	CASSSPDGTSPYEQYF
once	-	TRBV2	TRBJ2-6	TGTGCCAGCTTGGCAGGGTCAGGGGCCAACGTCCTGACTTTC	CASLAGSGANVLTF
-	-	TRBV28	TRBJ2-7	TGTGCCAGCAGCTCTACCGGCAGGGGCAACTACGAGCAGTACTTC	CASSSTGRGNYEQYF
once	-	TRBV28	TRBJ1-1	TGTGCCAGCAGTTCGGGACGGCGCACTGAAGCTTTCTTT	CASSSGRRTEAFF
-	-	TRBV28	TRBJ1-5	TGTGCCAGCGTCCGCGGGAACCCTTTCGGAAGCAATCAGCCCCAGCATTTT	CASVRGNPFGSNQPQHF
-	TRBD2	TRBV27	TRBJ2-3	TGTGCCAGCAGTTTAAGGGGACTAGCGGTCACAGATACGCAGTATTTT	CASSLRGLAVTDTQYF
-	-	TRBV4-1	TRBJ1-4	TGCGCCAGCAGCCCCGAACCAACTAATGAAAAACTGTTTTTT	CASSPEPTNEKLFF
few	-	TRBV27	TRBJ1-5	TGTGCCAGCAGGCCAGGGGCCATTTATAGCAATCAGCCCCAGCATTTT	CASRPGAIYSNQPQHF
-	-	TRBV11-2	TRBJ2-3	TGTGCCAGCAGCTTCCACGGTTACACAGATACGCAGTATTTT	CASSFHGYTDTQYF